The 30 T cell receptor beta chains presented below share a single source sample, sequenced in a study of shared clonotypes between healthy human individuals. Profiling relied on immunoSEQ multiplex PCR, and the TCRdb table lists in-frame clones only, not all of them. Of fewer than 1 million clones listed, about 97% are singletons. Naive CD8 cells lacked CD45RO, underwent positive selection for CCR7 and left out terminally differentiated effector memory CD45RA+ cells. The source material was naive CD8+ T cells sorted from blood. These receptors all stem from a man aged 25 to 40 in good health.

V is TRBV2 and J is TRBJ1-4; 7 nucleotides agree with TRBD1. V lost 4 bases and J lost 2; bases outside the gene matches: 7. Germline assignment: CDR1 SNHLY and CDR2 FYNNEI. CDR3 size: 16 residues. The CDR3 loop is CASSGTGGGTNEKLFF. The CDR3 bases are TGTGCCAGCAGTGGGACAGGAGGGGGTACTAATGAAAAACTGTTTTTT.

This clone was picked up one time. The chain employs TRBV5-1 and TRBJ2-1; D gene ambiguous. Trimming stripped 1 base from V and 0 bases from J, with 11 bases between. The CDR3 spans 16 residues. CDR1 SGHRS and CDR2 YFSETQ come from the germline V gene. Written as DNA, the CDR3 is TGCGCCAGCAGCTTGTGGCAAACGAGCTCCTACAATGAGCAGTTCTTC. It specifies CASSLWQTSSYNEQFF.

The rearrangement uses TRBV7-9 and TRBJ2-2; a weak D match, TRBD1 (6 bases). CDR3 length: 15 amino acids. Looked up from germline, CDR1 is SEHNR and CDR2 is FQNEAQ (reference sequence). Trimming cost V 1 base and J 1 base, with 7 bases left between them. CDR3 region: CASSLVTGNTGELFF. The CDR3 coding sequence is TGTGCCAGCAGCTTAGTGACAGGGAACACCGGGGAGCTGTTTTTT.

In DNA, the CDR3 is TGTGCCACCAGAGTAGGGGACAATTTAGCCTACGAGCAGTACTTC. Translating gives CATRVGDNLAYEQYF. J is TRBJ2-7 and V is TRBV15, with D possibly matching TRBD1 (6 bases). V lost 6 bases, J lost 2 bases, and 17 bases lay in between. This CDR3 region has 15 residues. CDR1 is LNHNV, CDR2 YYDKDF, per germline (reference sequence).

The chain links TRBV4-1 to TRBJ2-2; D is unresolved. Germline V lookup: CDR1 MGHRA, CDR2 YSYEKL. Trimming removed 3 bases at V and 3 bases at J, with 8 bases between. This CDR3 is built from 14 residues. CDR3 DNA sequence: TGCGCCAGCAGCCACCGGTCGGACACCGGGGAGCTGTTTTTT. Protein: CASSHRSDTGELFF.

As for this clone: Other DNA variants within this sample encode the same CDR3. The chain joins TRBV19 to TRBJ2-1; 12 nucleotides align to TRBD1. Germline V lookup: CDR1 LNHDA, CDR2 SQIVND (reference sequence). V shed 3 bases and J 8 bases; nucleotides not matched to a gene: 2. This CDR3 is 14 amino acids long. The CDR3 sequence is CASSMGQGAYEQFF. The CDR3 DNA follows: TGTGCCAGTAGTATGGGACAGGGGGCTTATGAGCAGTTCTTC.

The V and J genes are TRBV19 and TRBJ2-1, with TRBD1 matching 8 bases. The germline V gene has CDR1 LNHDA and CDR2 SQIVND (reference sequence). The CDR3 is 16 amino acids. The J segment lost 6 bases and the V segment lost 5 bases, leaving 12 bases of the junction unmatched. In nucleotides, the CDR3 is TGTGCCAGTAGTGACGAGCGGACAGGGTACGGCAATGAGCAGTTCTTC. This translates into CASSDERTGYGNEQFF.

J is TRBJ2-3 and V is TRBV10-2; D possibly corresponds to TRBD1 (5 bases). Trimming removed 7 bases from V and 5 bases from J, with 16 bases in between. The CDR3 is 14 residues long. The germline V gene encodes CDR1 WSHSY and CDR2 SAAADI. The CDR3 protein is CASKGAGLVDTQYF. CDR3 coding DNA: TGCGCCAGCAAAGGGGCAGGGCTAGTAGATACGCAGTATTTT.

This chain joins TRBV11-3 and TRBJ2-7; possible D gene TRBD2, 5 bases. The germline V gene encodes CDR1 SGHNT and CDR2 YENEEA. The V end lost 5 bases, the J end lost 6 bases, and 14 bases lay between the germline ends. The length of the CDR3 is 13 residues. Here the CDR3 reads CASSQAWGAEQYF. The CDR3 DNA reads TGTGCCAGCAGCCAAGCGTGGGGAGCCGAGCAGTACTTC.

This chain connects TRBV7-6 to TRBJ2-5, with 11 positions matching TRBD2. V shed 0 bases and J 3 bases; nucleotides not matched to a gene: 3. The CDR3 length is 16 residues. Germline CDR1 reads SGHVS; CDR2 reads FNYEAQ. CDR3 amino acids: CASSLAMTSGKETQYF. CDR3 nucleotides: TGTGCCAGCAGCTTAGCGATGACTAGCGGGAAAGAGACCCAGTACTTC.

This sequence joins TRBV4-3 and TRBJ2-5, with D perhaps TRBD1 (6 bases). The CDR3 has 15 amino acids. The V end lost 5 bases, the J end lost 4 bases, and 17 bases lay between the germline ends. From germline, CDR1 is LGHNA and CDR2 YSLEER. CDR3 residues: CASSLEDSLVETQYF. The CDR3 DNA sequence: TGCGCCAGCAGCTTAGAGGACAGTCTTGTAGAGACCCAGTACTTC.

The V gene is TRBV5-1, the J gene TRBJ2-1, with D uncertain. The CDR3 totals 17 residues. Germline V gene sequence: CDR1 SGHRS, CDR2 YFSETQ. Trimming shortened V by 3 bases and J by 0 bases, and 16 bases separated the two germline ends. CDR3: CASSSFKDGSSYNEQFF. The CDR3 DNA sequence: TGCGCCAGCAGCTCGTTTAAGGACGGAAGCTCCTACAATGAGCAGTTCTTC.

The chain carries TRBV2 and TRBJ2-7, with D perhaps TRBD2 (6 bases). The CDR3 has 14 residues. Germline-derived CDR1 and CDR2 are SNHLY and FYNNEI. V was pared by 4 bases and J by 3 bases, with 13 bases between. The CDR3, as DNA: TGTGCCAGCAGTGCGACTAGTGGGATCTACGAGCAGTACTTC. It is translated as CASSATSGIYEQYF.

Notes on this clone: At one of its ends the junction is not consistent with the germline gene, which may arise from a read error. The chain recombines TRBV11-2 with TRBJ2-3; D possibly matches TRBD1 or TRBD2 (5 bases each). Germline values: CDR1 SGHAT, CDR2 FQNNGV. This CDR3 spans 12 amino acids. CDR3 amino acids: CASSFAGAEPLF. CDR3 DNA sequence: TGTGCCAGCAGCTTTGCCGGGGCTGAACCTCTTTTT.

V is TRBV7-9 and J is TRBJ2-3; D call uncertain. V was pared by 5 bases and J by 6 bases, with 12 bases between. The CDR3 contains 13 residues. Looked up from germline, CDR1 is SEHNR and CDR2 is FQNEAQ (reference sequence). As DNA, the CDR3 is TGTGCCAGCAGCGCTGTACCCCCCGATACGCAGTATTTT. The encoded protein is CASSAVPPDTQYF.

CDR3 protein: CASSSAYSYEQYF. In DNA, the CDR3 is TGCGCCAGCAGCTCGGCCTACTCCTACGAGCAGTACTTC. The chain joins TRBV5-1 to TRBJ2-7; D gene unclear. The germline CDR1 and CDR2 sequences are SGHRS and YFSETQ. This CDR3 is built from 13 residues. V lost 3 bases to trimming and J lost 0 bases, with 7 bases between them.

Notes on this clone: Other nucleotide sequences in the sample specify the same CDR3. V gene TRBV6-6 combines with J gene TRBJ2-7; unclear D gene. Looked up from germline, CDR1 is MNHNY and CDR2 is SVGAGI (reference sequence). Trimming removed 5 bases at V and 4 bases at J, with 3 bases between. This CDR3 contains 10 residues. CDR3 protein: CASSGYEQYF. As DNA, the CDR3 is TGTGCCAGCAGTGGTTACGAGCAGTACTTC.

This chain connects TRBV9 to TRBJ2-1; 7 positions match TRBD2. The CDR3 consists of 15 residues. Trimming removed 4 bases from V and 4 bases from J; junction bases left unmatched: 8. Germline V gene data show CDR1 as SGDLS and CDR2 as YYNGEE. This chain's CDR3 is CASSSSGLPYNEQFF. The CDR3 region has the DNA TGTGCCAGCAGCTCCTCGGGACTACCGTACAATGAGCAGTTCTTC.

This chain connects TRBV7-2 to TRBJ2-1; TRBD2 matches at 9 bases. Germline values: CDR1 SGHTA, CDR2 FQGNSA. V lost 5 bases to trimming and J lost 3 bases; unmatched junction nucleotides: 2. This CDR3 has 14 residues. CDR3 protein: CASSPSGNYNEQFF. CDR3 nucleotide sequence: TGTGCCAGCAGCCCTAGCGGGAACTACAATGAGCAGTTCTTC.

The rearrangement links TRBV27 to TRBJ2-1, with 12 nucleotides matching TRBD2. CDR3 size: 14 residues. The V gene end was trimmed by 6 bases and the J gene end by 8 bases; junction bases not matched to a gene: 5. The germline V gene encodes CDR1 MNHEY and CDR2 SMNVEV (reference sequence). The CDR3 nucleotides read TGTGCCAGCAGGCTAGCGGGAGGGCCGGATGAGCAGTTCTTC. It translates to CASRLAGGPDEQFF.

Note on this clone: Germline is not matched at one junction end, which may reflect a read error. The chain has TRBV7-8 and TRBJ2-7; TRBD2 matches 7 bases. Germline-derived CDR1 and CDR2 are SGHVS and FQNEAQ. CDR3 length: 13 amino acids. The CDR3 reads CASSLAASYEQYF. CDR3 nucleotide sequence: TGTGCCAGCAGCCTAGCGGCCTCCTACGAGCAGTACTTC. The variable domain in full, with the rest retrieved from reference TRBV7-8 and TRBJ2-7, is GAGVSQSPRYKVAKRGQDVALRCDPISGHVSLFWYQQALGQGPEFLTYFQNEAQLDKSGLPSDRFFAERPEGSVSTLKIQRTQQEDSAVYLCASSLAASYEQYFGPGTRLTVT.

The DNA for the CDR3 is TGCGCCAGCAGCTTGGGGGCGGGAGGTTCAAATGAGCAGTTCTTC. Translation: CASSLGAGGSNEQFF. This chain uses TRBV5-1 with TRBJ2-1; 8 nucleotides line up with TRBD2. The CDR3 is 15 residues long. Germline trimming cut 0 bases from V and 7 bases from J; bases unmatched to any gene: 6. CDR1 and CDR2 (germline): SGHRS, YFSETQ. The full variable domain, with the rest looked up from reference TRBV5-1 and TRBJ2-1, is KAGVTQTPRYLIKTRGQQVTLSCSPISGHRSVSWYQQTPGQGLQFLFEYFSETQRNKGNFPGRFSGRQFSNSRSEMNVSTLELGDSALYLCASSLGAGGSNEQFFGPGTRLTVL.

J is TRBJ2-5 and V is TRBV15; D unclear. Trimming removed 2 bases at V and 0 bases at J, with 7 bases between. Germline CDR1 LNHNV, CDR2 YYDKDF (reference sequence). CDR3 size: 14 residues. The chain's CDR3 is CATSRTGYQETQYF. Written as DNA, the CDR3 is TGTGCCACCAGCAGAACCGGCTACCAAGAGACCCAGTACTTC. The full variable domain, with the rest looked up from reference TRBV15 and TRBJ2-5, is DAMVIQNPRYQVTQFGKPVTLSCSQTLNHNVMYWYQQKSSQAPKLLFHYYDKDFNNEADTPDNFQSRRPNTSFCFLDIRSPGLGDTAMYLCATSRTGYQETQYFGPGTRLLVL.

The rearrangement joins TRBV11-3 to TRBJ2-2; the D gene is possibly TRBD2 (6 bases). The V gene's germline CDR1 is SGHNT and CDR2 YENEEA. V dropped 4 bases and J dropped 2 bases, with 17 bases sitting between them. The CDR3 length is 17 residues. Written as DNA, the CDR3 is TGTGCCAGCAGCTCAGGAGGTTGGGGGGAAAACACCGGGGAGCTGTTTTTT. Translated, it gives CASSSGGWGENTGELFF.

The chain uses TRBV27 and TRBJ2-7; D is ambiguous. Germline V lookup: CDR1 MNHEY, CDR2 SMNVEV (reference sequence). This CDR3 region has 12 residues. Trimming stripped 2 bases from V and 6 bases from J, with 8 bases between. CDR3 protein: CASSLDLPEQYF. The CDR3 DNA reads as TGTGCCAGCAGTTTAGATCTCCCCGAGCAGTACTTC.

This chain joins TRBV5-6 and TRBJ2-5; 12 bases agree with TRBD1. Germline-derived CDR1 and CDR2 are SGHDT and YYEEEE. The CDR3 is 16 amino acids. J was trimmed by 2 bases and V by 4 bases; bases with no gene match: 6. CDR3 sequence (DNA): TGTGCCAGCAGCGGCGGGACAGGGGGCTCTCAAGAGACCCAGTACTTC. Translation: CASSGGTGGSQETQYF.

V is TRBV18 and J is TRBJ1-4; no clear D. The CDR3 loop spans 16 amino acids. The germline V and J ends were trimmed by 3 bases and 8 bases, with 19 bases remaining between them. CDR1 and CDR2 (germline): KGHSH, LQKENI. CDR3 sequence reads: CASSPTMTGVREKLFF. The CDR3 nucleotides are TGTGCCAGCTCACCTACGATGACCGGAGTTCGAGAAAAACTGTTTTTT. Full variable domain (remainder filled in from reference TRBV18 and TRBJ1-4): NAGVMQNPRHLVRRRGQEARLRCSPMKGHSHVYWYRQLPEEGLKFMVYLQKENIIDESGMPKERFSAEFPKEGPSILRIQQVVRGDSAAYFCASSPTMTGVREKLFFGSGTQLSVL.

The chain couples TRBV7-2 to TRBJ2-5; tentative D call: TRBD2 (6 bases). The CDR3 spans 15 residues. V lost 5 bases to trimming and J lost 5 bases, with 18 bases between them. The germline CDR1 and CDR2 sequences are SGHTA and FQGNSA. The CDR3 is CASSESTGTGETQYF. In DNA form, the CDR3 reads TGTGCCAGCAGCGAATCGACCGGGACTGGGGAGACCCAGTACTTC.

Note on this clone: This specimen includes other DNA sequences encoding the same CDR3. The chain has TRBV27 and TRBJ2-2; D remains unclear. Germline values: CDR1 MNHEY, CDR2 SMNVEV (reference sequence). V was trimmed by 3 bases and J by 2 bases, leaving 4 bases between them. This CDR3 is built from 13 residues. CDR3 amino acids: CASSFLNTGELFF. CDR3 sequence (DNA): TGTGCCAGCAGTTTCCTTAACACCGGGGAGCTGTTTTTT.

The chain joins TRBV27 to TRBJ2-1, with D perhaps TRBD1 or TRBD2 (5 bases each). CDR1 is MNHEY, CDR2 SMNVEV, per germline (reference sequence). The V and J ends lost 2 bases and 4 bases respectively, with 12 bases between them. This CDR3 comprises 15 residues. CDR3 protein: CASSLGTGSYNEQFF. Here the CDR3 DNA reads TGTGCCAGCAGTTTAGGGACGGGGAGTTACAATGAGCAGTTCTTC.